This entry is about one TCR beta chain. Its antigen is unidentified. CDR1 LNHDA and CDR2 SQIVND come from the germline V gene (reference sequence). The CDR3 covers 20 residues. J was trimmed by 2 bases and V by 4 bases; bases with no gene match: 12. This sample was taken from a study of cytomegalovirus exposure and HLA in healthy donors. Study overall: In a later analysis, it was reported that the 110 or so validation repertoires had been produced on the same platform as the roughly 700 repertoires belonging to the first cohort. Notes on the study in general: Through in vitro validation, three CMV-associated chains were shown to be specific for CMV antigens. Associated with cytomegalovirus, according to the listing, were 150 to 200 TCR beta chains.

The approximately 120-subject validation cohort, separate from the roughly 700-subject first cohort, included the donors. The repertoire was sequenced with immunoSEQ multiplex PCR; TCRdb's copy has only in-frame clones and lacks some. The repertoire consists of under 75,000 clones, with nearly 98% occurring once and the leading ten covering around 1.5%. The source material was PBMCs. This receptor was taken from a young woman in good health and CMV-seropositive. The genes are TRBV19 and TRBJ2-6; 12 nucleotides match TRBD2. The CDR3 DNA sequence: TGTGCCAGTAGTAAGCTAGCGGGAGGGCCCGCACAGACTGGGGCCAACGTCCTGACTTTC. It encodes CASSKLAGGPAQTGANVLTF.